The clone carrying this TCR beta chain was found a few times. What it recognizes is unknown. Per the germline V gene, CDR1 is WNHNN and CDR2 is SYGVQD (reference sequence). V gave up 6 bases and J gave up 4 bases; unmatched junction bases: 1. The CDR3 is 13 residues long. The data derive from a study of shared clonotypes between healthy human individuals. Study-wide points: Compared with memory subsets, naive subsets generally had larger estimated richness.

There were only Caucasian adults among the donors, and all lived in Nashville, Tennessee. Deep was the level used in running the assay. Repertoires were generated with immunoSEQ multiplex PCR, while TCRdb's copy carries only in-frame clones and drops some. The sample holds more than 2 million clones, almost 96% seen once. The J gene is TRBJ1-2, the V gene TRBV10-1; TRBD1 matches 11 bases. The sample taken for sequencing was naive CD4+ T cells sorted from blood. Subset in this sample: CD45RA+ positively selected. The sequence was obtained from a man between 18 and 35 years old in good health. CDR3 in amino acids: CASSGTGGYGYTF. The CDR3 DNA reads TGCGCCAGCAGCGGGACAGGGGGCTATGGCTACACCTTC.